This TCR beta chain was sequenced during a study of tumor-infiltrating lymphocytes in localized non-small cell lung cancer. Turning to the study itself: The cohort mixed smokers and never-smokers, several histologies, and some post-neoadjuvant-chemotherapy samples.

This clone was detected only a few times. What it binds is not known. General study points: No T-cell fraction difference was seen between IM1 and IM2 tumors.

V was pared by 3 bases and J by 5 bases, with 7 bases between. The CDR3 sequence is 11 residues long. The germline gives CDR1 DFQATT, CDR2 SNEGSKA (reference sequence). Only in-frame clones appear in the TCRdb table, and some are missing; sequencing was by immunoSEQ multiplex PCR. The repertoire holds approximately 3,000 clones, about 55% seen once, with over 9.5% in the top ten. The TCR sequence derives from a human donor with non-small cell lung cancer. The sequencing input was uninvolved lung tissue not adjacent to the tumor. The chain is built from TRBV20-1 and TRBJ1-1; D call uncertain. The DNA for the CDR3 is TGCAGTGCTAGGCCGGGGACTGAAGCTTTCTTT. Translated, it gives CSARPGTEAFF.